These 18 T cell receptor beta chains share one sample of origin, sequenced in a study of shared clonotypes between healthy human individuals. Data came from immunoSEQ multiplex PCR; TCRdb stores just in-frame clones and leaves some out. The sample records some 2,000,000 clones, approximately 95% being singletons. The sequencing input was naive CD4+ T cells sorted from blood. The sample's subset: CD45RA+ positively selected. These receptors were taken from a man in his late teens or twenties in good health.

This chain uses TRBV7-2 with TRBJ1-1; the D gene is possibly TRBD1 (5 bases). The CDR3 runs to 13 residues. The ends were cut back, 4 bases at V and 4 bases at J, with 10 bases in the middle. Germline CDR1 SGHTA, CDR2 FQGNSA. In DNA, the CDR3 is TGTGCCAGCAGCTCGGGGCAGCTCACTGAAGCTTTCTTT. Protein: CASSSGQLTEAFF.

Details on this clone: The CDR3 does not end in the conserved phenylalanine or tryptophan, so this is likely a read error. The limits of the CDR3 on the DNA are not certain, so only TCRdb's listed CDR3 is given. CDR3 in amino acids: CASPLLTGLLLG. The genes are TRBV7-3 and TRBJ1-4. The CDR3 spans 12 amino acids, including both terminal residues. Germline CDR1 is SGHTA and CDR2 is FQGTGA.

This rearrangement joins TRBV21-1 to TRBJ1-1. TRBV21-1 is a pseudogene. There are 17 residues in the CDR3. This CDR3 is CASSKEEAHQWNTEAFF. The CDR3 nucleotides read TGTGCCAGCAGCAAAGAAGAGGCCCATCAATGGAACACTGAAGCTTTCTTT.

V is TRBV19 and J is TRBJ2-5; 8 positions agree with TRBD1. The CDR3 spans 14 residues. J lost 5 bases, V lost 5 bases, and 7 bases had no gene match. Germline values: CDR1 LNHDA, CDR2 SQIVND (reference sequence). CDR3 protein: CASSFRTGWETQYF. DNA for the CDR3: TGTGCCAGTAGTTTCCGGACAGGGTGGGAGACCCAGTACTTC. Full variable domain (missing parts from reference TRBV19 and TRBJ2-5): DGGITQSPKYLFRKEGQNVTLSCEQNLNHDAMYWYRQDPGQGLRLIYYSQIVNDFQKGDIAEGYSVSREKKESFPLTVTSAQKNPTAFYLCASSFRTGWETQYFGPGTRLLVL.

This chain joins TRBV5-1 and TRBJ2-2, with 9 bases matching TRBD1. V gave up 3 bases and J gave up 4 bases; unmatched junction bases: 7. Per germline, CDR1 SGHRS and CDR2 YFSETQ. The CDR3 totals 16 residues. The CDR3 spells CASSYTGTGTTGELFF. Here the CDR3 DNA reads TGCGCCAGCAGCTATACCGGGACAGGGACCACCGGGGAGCTGTTTTTT.

This chain joins TRBV7-2 and TRBJ2-7, with 7 bases fitting TRBD1. V lost 3 bases to trimming and J lost 0 bases; unmatched junction nucleotides: 8. The V gene's germline CDR1 is SGHTA and CDR2 FQGNSA. The CDR3 runs 16 residues. The DNA of the CDR3 is TGTGCCAGCAGCTTGACCGGGACAGCGAACTCCTACGAGCAGTACTTC. It is translated as CASSLTGTANSYEQYF.

The chain joins TRBV7-6 to TRBJ1-5; D gene unclear. The CDR3 is 13 amino acids. Trimming took 4 bases from V and 4 from J, leaving 8 bases between them. Germline V gene sequence: CDR1 SGHVS, CDR2 FNYEAQ. CDR3: CASSSDGNQPQHF. The CDR3 DNA sequence: TGTGCCAGCAGCTCTGACGGGAATCAGCCCCAGCATTTT.

V gene TRBV5-1 combines with J gene TRBJ2-1; D not resolved. The V and J ends lost 4 bases and 7 bases respectively, with 12 bases between them. CDR1 and CDR2 (germline): SGHRS, YFSETQ. CDR3 length: 13 residues. The CDR3 DNA is TGCGCCAGCAGCGGGGATCGCCCGAATGAGCAGTTCTTC. Translation: CASSGDRPNEQFF.

The V and J genes are TRBV6-5 and TRBJ1-1; the D gene is possibly TRBD1 (5 bases). The germline V gene has CDR1 MNHEY and CDR2 SVGAGI. Trimming took off 7 bases at V and 2 bases at J, with 14 bases between the two ends. This CDR3 is 14 amino acids long. CDR3 nucleotides: TGTGCCAGCATAGATTGGGGCTCCAACACTGAAGCTTTCTTT. Translated, it gives CASIDWGSNTEAFF.

The genes are TRBV2 and TRBJ2-5; D not resolved. Germline V gene lookup returns CDR1 SNHLY and CDR2 FYNNEI. CDR3 length equals 12 residues. The V and J ends lost 7 bases and 4 bases respectively, with 10 bases between them. CDR3 amino acids: CASNQVPETQYF. CDR3 in DNA: TGTGCCAGCAACCAGGTTCCAGAGACCCAGTACTTC.

The rearrangement joins TRBV4-2 to TRBJ2-5, with D perhaps TRBD2 (5 bases). Germline lookup yields CDR1 LGHNA and CDR2 YNFKEQ. This CDR3 has 14 amino acids. Trimming pared 3 bases from V and 5 bases from J, leaving 13 bases between. CDR3 DNA sequence: TGTGCCAGCAGCCACCCCGGGGTGACTGAGACCCAGTACTTC. Encoded protein: CASSHPGVTETQYF.

V usage is TRBV6-6 and J usage is TRBJ1-1; tentatively, D is TRBD1 (5 bases). Germline CDR1 MNHNY, CDR2 SVGAGI (reference sequence). This CDR3 is 16 amino acids long. V lost 2 bases, J lost 0 bases, and 13 bases lay in between. CDR3 sequence: CASSYGQGGMNTEAFF. CDR3 sequence (DNA): TGTGCCAGCAGTTACGGGCAGGGAGGAATGAACACTGAAGCTTTCTTT.

With respect to this clone: The same CDR3 can be traced to other DNA sequences in this sample. The chain carries TRBV28 and TRBJ2-2, with D uncertain. This CDR3 comprises 11 residues. Germline-derived CDR1 and CDR2 are MDHEN and SYDVKM. Trimming removed 3 bases at V and 7 bases at J, with 3 bases between. The CDR3 sequence: CASSLIGELFF. The CDR3 nucleotides are TGTGCCAGCAGTTTGATCGGGGAGCTGTTTTTT.

The sample holds a few counts of this clone. The J gene is TRBJ1-1, the V gene TRBV4-3; weak D call: TRBD1 (5 bases). The CDR3 is 15 residues long. V was pared by 7 bases and J by 0 bases, with 15 bases between. The germline V gene has CDR1 LGHNA and CDR2 YSLEER. The CDR3 region has the DNA TGCGCCAGCACTCAAGCGGAGGGGATGAACACTGAAGCTTTCTTT. This gives the protein CASTQAEGMNTEAFF.

This sequence joins TRBV10-3 and TRBJ2-7; no reliable D call. The V gene's germline CDR1 is ENHRY and CDR2 SYGVKD. The V end was cut by 6 bases, the J end by 5 bases, with 17 bases between. The CDR3 consists of 14 residues. For the CDR3, the DNA is TGTGCCATCAGGGCCGGGCCAACAAAAAACGAGCAGTACTTC. It is translated as CAIRAGPTKNEQYF.

The chain uses TRBV6-1 and TRBJ2-4, with D possibly matching TRBD1 (6 bases). The germline V and J ends were trimmed by 1 base and 8 bases, with 12 bases remaining between them. Looked up from germline, CDR1 is MNHNS and CDR2 is SASEGT. The CDR3 covers 14 residues. CDR3 sequence reads: CASSEGQATDIQYF. The CDR3 DNA reads as TGTGCCAGCAGTGAAGGACAGGCAACGGACATTCAGTACTTC.

The chain has TRBV19 and TRBJ2-7, with 10 bases fitting TRBD1. Germline lookup yields CDR1 LNHDA and CDR2 SQIVND (reference sequence). The CDR3 length is 15 residues. Trimming cost V 4 bases and J 3 bases; bases outside gene matches: 6. The CDR3 region has the DNA TGTGCCAGTAGTACGCTGGGACAGGGGAACTACGAGCAGTACTTC. It codes for CASSTLGQGNYEQYF. The full variable domain, completed using reference TRBV19 and TRBJ2-7, is DGGITQSPKYLFRKEGQNVTLSCEQNLNHDAMYWYRQDPGQGLRLIYYSQIVNDFQKGDIAEGYSVSREKKESFPLTVTSAQKNPTAFYLCASSTLGQGNYEQYFGPGTRLTVT.

The V gene is TRBV19, the J gene TRBJ1-1, with D perhaps matching TRBD1 (5 bases). Trimming shortened V by 5 bases and J by 0 bases, and 19 bases separated the two germline ends. Germline V gene lookup returns CDR1 LNHDA and CDR2 SQIVND (reference sequence). There are 17 residues in the CDR3. In DNA, the CDR3 is TGTGCCAGTAGTTCCCAGGGCAGAGTTGAGGTGAACACTGAAGCTTTCTTT. It specifies CASSSQGRVEVNTEAFF.